This TCR beta chain was captured by sequencing in a study of T-cell reconstitution after alpha-beta-depleted transplantation in children. Germline loops: CDR1 DFQATT, CDR2 SNEGSKA (reference sequence). This CDR3 spans 13 amino acids. Whole-study findings and limits: Some patients showed high day-60 TCRbeta diversity, which derived from surviving recipient T cells and thymic progenitors. Newly produced T cells mostly accounted for T-cell counts and diversity one year post-transplant. There were reportedly several hundred expanded graft clones from which alpha-beta T cells came about two months after transplant.

Unique molecular identifiers were incorporated when the TCRbeta library was constructed. TCRdb called the PCR reads again in MiXCR, with one record for every CDR3 protein. The sample gives approximately 300,000 distinct CDR3 sequences, 11% of which show up once; around 20% is in the top ten. This clonotype was seen many times. Its antigen is still unknown. The junction and the germline gene differ at one end; a read error may be behind it. The genes are TRBV20-1 and TRBJ2-7; 9 nucleotides align to TRBD2. Sequencing used peripheral blood, obtained 180 days after TCRalphabeta/CD19-depleted stem cell transplant. The sequence was collected from a male patient aged 2 to 9 who had a stem cell transplant for chronic granulomatous disease, so the T cells may come from the graft donor. CDR3 bases: TGCAGTGCTATAGCGGGAGCCTCCCACGAGCAGTACTTC. Its translation: CSAIAGASHEQYF.